This TCR beta chain appears in the sequencing data of a study of blood T cell repertoires in COVID-19. Study context: Italy, Spain and the United States were the sources of the convalescent and acute COVID-19 samples.

Clones were read by immunoSEQ multiplex PCR, and TCRdb kept only the in-frame ones, dropping some. The repertoire consists of fewer than 250,000 clones, with approximately 80% occurring once and the leading ten covering 8.5% to 10%. Germline CDR1 reads SGHVS; CDR2 reads FQNEAQ. The germline V and J ends were trimmed by 5 bases and 5 bases, with 12 bases remaining between them. There are 13 residues in the CDR3. The material sequenced was PBMCs or T cells enriched from blood (not recorded which). The V gene is TRBV7-8, the J gene TRBJ1-2; D is uncertain. This sequence was found in a woman aged 50 to 60 with acute COVID-19. The CDR3 spells CASSHGLPYGYTF. The CDR3 DNA reads TGTGCCAGCAGCCACGGACTGCCGTATGGCTACACCTTC.